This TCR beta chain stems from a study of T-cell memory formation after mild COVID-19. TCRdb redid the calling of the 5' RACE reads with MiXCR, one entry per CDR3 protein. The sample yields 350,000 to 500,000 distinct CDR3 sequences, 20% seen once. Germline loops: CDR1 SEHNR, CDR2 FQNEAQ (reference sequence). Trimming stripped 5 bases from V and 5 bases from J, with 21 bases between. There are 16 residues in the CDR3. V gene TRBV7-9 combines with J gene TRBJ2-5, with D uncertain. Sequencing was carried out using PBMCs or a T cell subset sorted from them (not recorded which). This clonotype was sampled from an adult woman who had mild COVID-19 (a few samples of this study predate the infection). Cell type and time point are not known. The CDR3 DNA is TGTGCCAGCAGCGACGATAGGACGGAATCTGGGGAGACCCAGTACTTC. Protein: CASSDDRTESGETQYF.